A selection of T cell receptor beta chains follows, all from one sample in a study of technical replicates of blood from a few donors. Repertoires were generated with immunoSEQ multiplex PCR, while TCRdb's copy carries only in-frame clones and drops some. The sample has about 12,000 clones; approximately 96% are singletons. The sequenced sample consisted of PBMCs. These receptors all stem from a human donor in good health. The CDR3 runs from the conserved cysteine through the conserved F or W. D genes are given only for firm matches. Size is stated for part of the rows, as once, few or many counts, or as a class when the clone is expanded.

size,D,J,V,DNA,CDR3
.,.,TRBJ2-7,TRBV11-3,TGTGCCAGCAGCTTGGGGGGCGGGAGAGGAACCGAGCAGTACTTC,CASSLGGGRGTEQYF
.,.,TRBJ2-2,TRBV5-1,TGCGCCAGCAGCAGACCGACAGGGGGACCGGGACTAGCGTACGCGAACACCGGGGAGCTGTTTTTT,CASSRPTGGPGLAYANTGELFF
.,TRBD2,TRBJ2-1,TRBV5-6,TGTGCCAGCAGCTTAGGGACTAGCGGGACCTACAATGAGCAGTTCTTC,CASSLGTSGTYNEQFF
.,TRBD2,TRBJ2-2,TRBV13,TGTGCCAGCAGCCTAGCGGGAGCATTCACCGGGGAGCTGTTTTTT,CASSLAGAFTGELFF
.,TRBD1,TRBJ2-7,TRBV10-2,TGCGCCAGCAGTGAAGTGTGGACAGGGAACGAGCAGTACTTC,CASSEVWTGNEQYF
once,.,TRBJ2-1,TRBV25-1,TGTGCCAGCAGTGGGAGTTACAATGAGCAGTTCTTC,CASSGSYNEQFF
once,TRBD2,TRBJ2-1,TRBV4-2,TGTGCCAGCAGCCCGACGGGGGGGCAGTACAATGAGCAGTTCTTC,CASSPTGGQYNEQFF
.,.,TRBJ2-7,TRBV5-6,TGTGCCAGCAGCTCAGAAGAGGTGGGTTCCTACGAGCAGTACTTC,CASSSEEVGSYEQYF
.,.,TRBJ2-5,TRBV5-6,TGTGCCAGCAGCTTGGCCCGGACAGAGAAAGAGACCCAGTACTTC,CASSLARTEKETQYF
.,.,TRBJ2-7,TRBV18,TGTGCCAGCTCACCGCCAGGGGGGCAGTTTTACGAGCAGTACTTC,CASSPPGGQFYEQYF
.,TRBD2,TRBJ2-7,TRBV6-5,TGTGCCAGCAGTTATACCGGGAGGCCCTACGAGCAGTACTTC,CASSYTGRPYEQYF